This T cell receptor (beta chain) originates from a study of blood T cell repertoires in COVID-19. Study details: Spain, Italy and the United States supplied samples that represented acute and convalescent COVID-19. Sample material is recorded as cDNA or gDNA derived from T cells, B-cell-depleted T cells, or PBMCs.

Original data processing: Researchers report that nucleated cell counts were estimated from reference gene primer amplification. Sequencing was performed with immunoSEQ multiplex PCR; in TCRdb, only in-frame clones are kept and a portion is missing. V, J and clone size are those of that table, while D and trimming were read from the DNA. The sample records about 150,000 clones, roughly nine tenths being singletons. CDR3 length: 17 amino acids. Germline assignment: CDR1 SGHDT and CDR2 YYEEEE. J was trimmed by 3 bases and V by 3 bases; bases with no gene match: 9. This clone appeared a single time. The chain combines TRBV5-6 with TRBJ2-3; 11 positions match TRBD2. Sequencing was done on a sample of peripheral blood. This sequence was found in a man younger than 35 with COVID-19, enrolled during active disease. CDR3 residues: CASSSPTTSGSTDTQYF. The CDR3 region has the DNA TGTGCCAGCAGCTCGCCCACTACTAGCGGGAGTACAGATACGCAGTATTTT.